The entry that follows covers one T cell receptor beta chain sequence. The sample comes from a study of OX40 agonist ivuxolimab in advanced cancers. V was cut by 7 bases and J by 0 bases, with 10 bases left in between. Germline V lookup: CDR1 SGHTA, CDR2 FQGNSA. This CDR3 has 14 residues. Assay used: immunoSEQ multiplex PCR; TCRdb lists only in-frame clones, some missing. The sample has 45,000 to 60,000 clones, more than 75% seen once. The TCR was taken from an adult with an advanced solid tumor such as melanoma, head and neck, liver or kidney cancer. Specimen: CD4+ or CD8+ T cells sorted from blood, collected in a trial of the OX40 agonist ivuxolimab. The chain links TRBV7-2 to TRBJ2-1; D uncertain. CDR3 region: CASKSPRSYNEQFF. The CDR3 DNA is TGTGCCAGCAAATCCCCTCGCTCCTACAATGAGCAGTTCTTC.